The present TCR beta chain was sequenced within a study of blood T cell repertoires in COVID-19. Study-wide context: COVID-19 samples from acute and convalescent phases originated in the United States, Italy and Spain. PBMCs, B-cell-depleted T cells, or T cells were the source of the cDNA or gDNA that made up the material.

In the original workflow: Estimates of nucleated cell counts were drawn from the amplification of reference gene primers. Here immunoSEQ multiplex PCR was the method, and the copy in TCRdb shows in-frame clones only, minus some. Clone size and the V and J calls come from that table; the DNA yielded D and trimming. The table records 65,000 to 90,000 clones, roughly 84% of them present only once. V was clipped by 4 bases and J by 4 bases, with 8 bases between them. CDR3 size: 13 residues. Germline V gene sequence: CDR1 MNHEY, CDR2 SVGEGT. The specimen was peripheral blood. This TCR was recovered from a woman under 30 with acute or convalescent COVID-19. The chain uses TRBV6-2 or TRBV6-3 and TRBJ2-1; D is undetermined. CDR3 DNA sequence: TGTGCCAGCAGTTTGGGCTGGTACAATGAGCAGTTCTTC. The encoded protein is CASSLGWYNEQFF.